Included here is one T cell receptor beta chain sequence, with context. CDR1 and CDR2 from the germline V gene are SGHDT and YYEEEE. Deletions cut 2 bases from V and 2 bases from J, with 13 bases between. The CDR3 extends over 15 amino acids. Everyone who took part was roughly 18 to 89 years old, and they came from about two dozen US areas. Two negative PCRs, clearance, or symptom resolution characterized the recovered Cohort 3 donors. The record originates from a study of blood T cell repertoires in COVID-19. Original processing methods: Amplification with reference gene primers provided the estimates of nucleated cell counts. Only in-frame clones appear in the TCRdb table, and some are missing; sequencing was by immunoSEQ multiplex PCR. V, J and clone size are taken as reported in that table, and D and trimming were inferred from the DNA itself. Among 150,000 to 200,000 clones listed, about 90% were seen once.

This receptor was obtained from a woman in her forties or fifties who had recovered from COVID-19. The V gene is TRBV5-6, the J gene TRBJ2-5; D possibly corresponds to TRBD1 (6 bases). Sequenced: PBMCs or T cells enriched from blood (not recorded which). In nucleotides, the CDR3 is TGTGCCAGCAGCTTTGGGGGCTTAAATCAAGAGACCCAGTACTTC. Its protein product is CASSFGGLNQETQYF.